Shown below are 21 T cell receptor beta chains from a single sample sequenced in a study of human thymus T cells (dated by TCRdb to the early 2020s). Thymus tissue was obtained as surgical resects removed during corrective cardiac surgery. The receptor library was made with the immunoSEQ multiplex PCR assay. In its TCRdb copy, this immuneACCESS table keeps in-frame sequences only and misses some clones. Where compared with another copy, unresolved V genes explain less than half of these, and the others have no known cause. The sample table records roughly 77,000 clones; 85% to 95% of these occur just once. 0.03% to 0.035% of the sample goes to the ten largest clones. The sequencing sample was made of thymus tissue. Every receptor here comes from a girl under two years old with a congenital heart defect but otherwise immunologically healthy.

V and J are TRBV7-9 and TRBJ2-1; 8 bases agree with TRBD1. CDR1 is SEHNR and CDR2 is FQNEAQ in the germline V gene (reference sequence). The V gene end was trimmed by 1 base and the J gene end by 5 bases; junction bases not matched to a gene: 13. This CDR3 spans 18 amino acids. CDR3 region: CASSLVAGTGHENNEQFF. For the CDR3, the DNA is TGTGCCAGCAGCTTAGTAGCCGGGACAGGACACGAAAACAATGAGCAGTTCTTC.

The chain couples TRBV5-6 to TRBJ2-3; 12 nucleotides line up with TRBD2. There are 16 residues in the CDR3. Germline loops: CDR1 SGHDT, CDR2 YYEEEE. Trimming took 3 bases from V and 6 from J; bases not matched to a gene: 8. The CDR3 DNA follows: TGTGCCAGCAGCTCAAGACTAGCGGGAGTGAAGGATACGCAGTATTTT. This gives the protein CASSSRLAGVKDTQYF.

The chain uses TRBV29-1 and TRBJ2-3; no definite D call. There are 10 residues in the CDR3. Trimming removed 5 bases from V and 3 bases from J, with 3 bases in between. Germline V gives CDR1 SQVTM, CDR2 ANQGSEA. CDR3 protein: CSVFTDTQYF. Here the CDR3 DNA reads TGCAGCGTTTTTACAGATACGCAGTATTTT.

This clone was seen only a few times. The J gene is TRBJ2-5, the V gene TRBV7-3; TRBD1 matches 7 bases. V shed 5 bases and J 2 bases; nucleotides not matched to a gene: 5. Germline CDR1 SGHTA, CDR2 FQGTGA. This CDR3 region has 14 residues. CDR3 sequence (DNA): TGTGCCAGCAGCCCAGGGGGACCACAAGAGACCCAGTACTTC. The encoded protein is CASSPGGPQETQYF.

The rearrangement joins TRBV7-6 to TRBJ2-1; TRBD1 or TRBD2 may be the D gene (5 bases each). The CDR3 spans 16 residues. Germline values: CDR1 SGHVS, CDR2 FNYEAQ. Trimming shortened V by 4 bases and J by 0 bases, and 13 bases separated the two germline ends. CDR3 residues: CASSSRGAGSYNEQFF. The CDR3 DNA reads TGTGCCAGCAGCTCCCGGGGCGCCGGCTCCTACAATGAGCAGTTCTTC. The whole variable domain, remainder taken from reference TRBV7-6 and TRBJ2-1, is GAGVSQSPRYKVTKRGQDVALRCDPISGHVSLYWYRQALGQGPEFLTYFNYEAQQDKSGLPNDRFSAERPEGSISTLTIQRTEQRDSAMYRCASSSRGAGSYNEQFFGPGTRLTVL.

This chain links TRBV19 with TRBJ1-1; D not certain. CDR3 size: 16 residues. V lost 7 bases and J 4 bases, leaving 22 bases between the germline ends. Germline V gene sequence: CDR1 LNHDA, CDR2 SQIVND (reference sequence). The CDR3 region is CASTPGGVRLSTEAFF. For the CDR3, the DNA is TGTGCCAGTACCCCCGGCGGGGTGCGGCTCTCCACTGAAGCTTTCTTT.

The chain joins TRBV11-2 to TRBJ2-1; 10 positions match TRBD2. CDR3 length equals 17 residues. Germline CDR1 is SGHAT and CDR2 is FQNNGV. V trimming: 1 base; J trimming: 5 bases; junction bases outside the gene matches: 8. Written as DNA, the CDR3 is TGTGCCAGCAGCTTAGCGGGGGAAGCGGGAGGGAACAATGAGCAGTTCTTC. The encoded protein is CASSLAGEAGGNNEQFF.

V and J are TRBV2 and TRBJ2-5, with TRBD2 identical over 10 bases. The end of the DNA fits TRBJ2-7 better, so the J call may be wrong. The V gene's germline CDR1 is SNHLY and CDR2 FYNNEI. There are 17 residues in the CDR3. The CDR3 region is CASSESRTSGHSYEQYF. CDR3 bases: TGTGCCAGCAGTGAATCAAGGACTAGCGGTCACTCCTACGAGCAGTACTTC.

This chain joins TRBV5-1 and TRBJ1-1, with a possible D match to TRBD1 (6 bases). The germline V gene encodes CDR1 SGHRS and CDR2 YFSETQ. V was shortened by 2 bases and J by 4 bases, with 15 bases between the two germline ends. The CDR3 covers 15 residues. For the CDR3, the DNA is TGCGCCAGCAGCTTTGCAGGGGCGGTGAGCACTGAAGCTTTCTTT. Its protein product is CASSFAGAVSTEAFF.

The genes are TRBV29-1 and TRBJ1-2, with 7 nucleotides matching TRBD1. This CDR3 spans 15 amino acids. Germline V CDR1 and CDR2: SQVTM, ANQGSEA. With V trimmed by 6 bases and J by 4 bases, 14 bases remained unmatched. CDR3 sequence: CSVPFPQGGRYGYTF. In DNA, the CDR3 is TGCAGCGTCCCCTTCCCCCAGGGGGGCCGCTATGGCTACACCTTC.

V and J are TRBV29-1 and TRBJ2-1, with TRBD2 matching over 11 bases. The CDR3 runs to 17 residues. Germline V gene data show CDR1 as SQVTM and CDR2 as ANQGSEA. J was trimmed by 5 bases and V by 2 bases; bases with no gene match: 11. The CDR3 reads CSVELYLAGGSDNEQFF. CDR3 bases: TGCAGCGTTGAACTTTACCTAGCGGGAGGCTCGGACAATGAGCAGTTCTTC.

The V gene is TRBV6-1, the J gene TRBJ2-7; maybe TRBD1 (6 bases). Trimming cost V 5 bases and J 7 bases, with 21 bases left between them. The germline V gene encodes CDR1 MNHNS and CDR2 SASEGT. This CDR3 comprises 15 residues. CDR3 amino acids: CASSPRQVLTGEQYF. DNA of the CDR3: TGTGCCAGCAGTCCTAGACAGGTCCTAACGGGGGAGCAGTACTTC.

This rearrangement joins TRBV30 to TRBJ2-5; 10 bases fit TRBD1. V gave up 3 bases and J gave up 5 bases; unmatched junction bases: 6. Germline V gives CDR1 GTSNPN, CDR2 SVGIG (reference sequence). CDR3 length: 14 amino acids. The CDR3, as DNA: TGTGCCTGGAGGGACAGGGGGGTGGGGGAGACCCAGTACTTC. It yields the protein CAWRDRGVGETQYF. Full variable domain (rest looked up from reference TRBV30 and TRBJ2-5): SQTIHQWPATLVQPVGSPLSLECTVEGTSNPNLYWYRQAAGRGLQLLFYSVGIGQISSEVPQNLSASRPQDRQFILSSKKLLLSDSGFYLCAWRDRGVGETQYFGPGTRLLVL.

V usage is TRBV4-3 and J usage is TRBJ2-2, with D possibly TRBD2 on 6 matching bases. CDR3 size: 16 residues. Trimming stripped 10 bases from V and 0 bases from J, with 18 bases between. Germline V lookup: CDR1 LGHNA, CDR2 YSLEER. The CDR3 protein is CAILKMGTANTGELFF. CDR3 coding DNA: TGCGCCATCCTAAAGATGGGGACTGCGAACACCGGGGAGCTGTTTTTT.

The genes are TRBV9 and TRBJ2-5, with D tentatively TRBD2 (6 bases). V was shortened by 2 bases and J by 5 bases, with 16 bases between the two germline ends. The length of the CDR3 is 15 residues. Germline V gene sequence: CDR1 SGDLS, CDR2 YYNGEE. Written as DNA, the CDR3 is TGTGCCAGCAGCGTCGCCTACGGGGGTGAGGAGACCCAGTACTTC. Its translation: CASSVAYGGEETQYF.

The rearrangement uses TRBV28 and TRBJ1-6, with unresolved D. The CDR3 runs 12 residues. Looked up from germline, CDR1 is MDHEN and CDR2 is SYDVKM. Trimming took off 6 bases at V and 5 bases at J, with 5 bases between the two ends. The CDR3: CASRPDNSPLHF. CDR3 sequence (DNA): TGTGCCAGCAGACCCGATAATTCACCCCTCCACTTT.

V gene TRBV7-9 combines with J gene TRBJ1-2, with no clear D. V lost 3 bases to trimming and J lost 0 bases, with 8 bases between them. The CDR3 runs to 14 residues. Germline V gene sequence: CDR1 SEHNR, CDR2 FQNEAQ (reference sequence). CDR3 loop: CASSLVSPNYGYTF. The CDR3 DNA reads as TGTGCCAGCAGCTTGGTTTCTCCTAACTATGGCTACACCTTC.

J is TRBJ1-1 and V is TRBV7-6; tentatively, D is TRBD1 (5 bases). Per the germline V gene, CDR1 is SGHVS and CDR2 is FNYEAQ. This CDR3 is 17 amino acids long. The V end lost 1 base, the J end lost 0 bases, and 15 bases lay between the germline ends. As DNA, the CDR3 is TGTGCCAGCAGCTTAGTAGTCCAGGACACCATGAACACTGAAGCTTTCTTT. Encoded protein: CASSLVVQDTMNTEAFF.

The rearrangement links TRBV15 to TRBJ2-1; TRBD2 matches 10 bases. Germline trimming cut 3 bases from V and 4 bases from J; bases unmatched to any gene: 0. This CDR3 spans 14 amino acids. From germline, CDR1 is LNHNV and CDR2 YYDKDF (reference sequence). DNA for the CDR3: TGTGCCACCAGCAGGACTAGCGGGTACAATGAGCAGTTCTTC. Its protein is CATSRTSGYNEQFF.

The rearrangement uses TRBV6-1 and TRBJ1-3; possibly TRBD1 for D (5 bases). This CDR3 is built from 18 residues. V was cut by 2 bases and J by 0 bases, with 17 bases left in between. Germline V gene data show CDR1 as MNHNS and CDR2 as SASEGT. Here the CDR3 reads CASSEIRDSPYSGNTIYF. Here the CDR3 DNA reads TGTGCCAGCAGTGAAATCCGAGACAGTCCATACTCTGGAAACACCATATATTTT.

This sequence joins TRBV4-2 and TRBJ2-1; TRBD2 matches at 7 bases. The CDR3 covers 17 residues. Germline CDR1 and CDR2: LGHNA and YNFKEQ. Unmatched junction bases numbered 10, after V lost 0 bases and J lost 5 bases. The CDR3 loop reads CASSQETPGGRDNEQFF. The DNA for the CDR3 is TGTGCCAGCAGCCAAGAGACCCCGGGAGGTAGGGACAATGAGCAGTTCTTC.